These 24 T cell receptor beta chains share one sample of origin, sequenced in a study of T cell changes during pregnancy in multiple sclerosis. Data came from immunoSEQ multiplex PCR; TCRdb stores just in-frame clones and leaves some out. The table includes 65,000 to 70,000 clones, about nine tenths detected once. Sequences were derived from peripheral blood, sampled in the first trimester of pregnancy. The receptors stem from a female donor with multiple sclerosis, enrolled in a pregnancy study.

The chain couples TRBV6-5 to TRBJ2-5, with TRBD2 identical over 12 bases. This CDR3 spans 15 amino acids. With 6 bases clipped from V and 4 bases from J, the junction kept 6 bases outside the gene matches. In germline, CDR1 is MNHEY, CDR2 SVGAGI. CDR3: CASRRLAGVSETQYF. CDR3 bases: TGTGCCAGCAGGAGACTAGCGGGAGTGTCAGAGACCCAGTACTTC.

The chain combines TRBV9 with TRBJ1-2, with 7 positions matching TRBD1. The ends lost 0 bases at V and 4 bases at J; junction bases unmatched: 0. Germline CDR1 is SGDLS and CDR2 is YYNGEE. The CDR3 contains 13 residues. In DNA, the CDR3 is TGTGCCAGCAGCGTAGACAGGGGCTATGGCTACACCTTC. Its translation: CASSVDRGYGYTF.

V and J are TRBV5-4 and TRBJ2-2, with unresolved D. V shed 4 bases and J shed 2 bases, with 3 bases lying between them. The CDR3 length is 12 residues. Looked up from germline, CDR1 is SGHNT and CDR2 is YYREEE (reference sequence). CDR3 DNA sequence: TGTGCCAGCAGCCTCAACACCGGGGAGCTGTTTTTT. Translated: CASSLNTGELFF.

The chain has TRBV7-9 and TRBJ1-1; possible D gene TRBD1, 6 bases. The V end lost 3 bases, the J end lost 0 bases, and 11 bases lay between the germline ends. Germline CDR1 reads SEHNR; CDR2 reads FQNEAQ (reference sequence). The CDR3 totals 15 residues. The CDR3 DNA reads TGTGCCAGCAGCTTGGGACAAACTTTGAACACTGAAGCTTTCTTT. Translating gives CASSLGQTLNTEAFF.

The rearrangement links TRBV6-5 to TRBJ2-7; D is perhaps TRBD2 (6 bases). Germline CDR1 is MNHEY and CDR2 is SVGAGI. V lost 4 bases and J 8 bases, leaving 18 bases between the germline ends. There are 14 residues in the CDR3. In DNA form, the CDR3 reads TGTGCCAGCAGTTCGGAGGGGCAGGGATGGAAGCAGTACTTC. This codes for CASSSEGQGWKQYF.

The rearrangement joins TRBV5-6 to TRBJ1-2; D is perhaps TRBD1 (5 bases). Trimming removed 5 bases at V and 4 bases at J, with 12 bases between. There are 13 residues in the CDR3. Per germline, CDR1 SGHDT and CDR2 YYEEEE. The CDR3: CASRTPGAYGYTF. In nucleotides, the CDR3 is TGTGCCAGCAGGACCCCTGGGGCCTATGGCTACACCTTC.

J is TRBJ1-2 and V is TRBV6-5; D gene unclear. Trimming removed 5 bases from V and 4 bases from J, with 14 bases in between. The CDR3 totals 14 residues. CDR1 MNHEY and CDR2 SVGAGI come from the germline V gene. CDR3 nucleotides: TGTGCCAGCAGTCGACCGGGGTCTTTCTATGGCTACACCTTC. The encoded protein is CASSRPGSFYGYTF.

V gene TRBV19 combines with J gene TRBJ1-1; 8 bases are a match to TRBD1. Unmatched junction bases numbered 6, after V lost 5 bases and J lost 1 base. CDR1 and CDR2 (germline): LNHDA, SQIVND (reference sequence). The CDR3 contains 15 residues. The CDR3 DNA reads TGTGCCAGTAGTTCGTGGACAGGGCCGAACACTGAAGCTTTCTTT. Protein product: CASSSWTGPNTEAFF.

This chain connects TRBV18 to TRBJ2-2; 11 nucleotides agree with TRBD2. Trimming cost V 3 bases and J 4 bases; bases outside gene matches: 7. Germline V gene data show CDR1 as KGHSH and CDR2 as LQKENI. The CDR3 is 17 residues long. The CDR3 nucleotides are TGTGCCAGCTCACCGTCTGGACTAGCGGGCCTCACCGGGGAGCTGTTTTTT. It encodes CASSPSGLAGLTGELFF.

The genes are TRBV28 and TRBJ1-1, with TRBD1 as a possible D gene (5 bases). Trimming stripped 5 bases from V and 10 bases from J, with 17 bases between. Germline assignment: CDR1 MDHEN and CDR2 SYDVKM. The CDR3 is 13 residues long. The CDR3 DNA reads TGTGCCAGCAGTCCCCAGGGTTTGCGAGGAGCTTTCTTT. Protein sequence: CASSPQGLRGAFF.

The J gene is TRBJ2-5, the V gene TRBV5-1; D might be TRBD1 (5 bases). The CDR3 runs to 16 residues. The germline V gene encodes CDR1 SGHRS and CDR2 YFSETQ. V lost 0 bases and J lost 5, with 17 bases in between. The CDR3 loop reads CASSLGFRGAEETQYF. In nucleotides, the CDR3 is TGCGCCAGCAGCTTGGGTTTTAGGGGTGCGGAGGAGACCCAGTACTTC. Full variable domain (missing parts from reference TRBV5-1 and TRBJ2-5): KAGVTQTPRYLIKTRGQQVTLSCSPISGHRSVSWYQQTPGQGLQFLFEYFSETQRNKGNFPGRFSGRQFSNSRSEMNVSTLELGDSALYLCASSLGFRGAEETQYFGPGTRLLVL.

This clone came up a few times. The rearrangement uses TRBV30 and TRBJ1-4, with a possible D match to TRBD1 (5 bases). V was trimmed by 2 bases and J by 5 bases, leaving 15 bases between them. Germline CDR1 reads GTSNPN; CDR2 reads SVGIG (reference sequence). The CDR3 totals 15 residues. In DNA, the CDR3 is TGTGCCTGGAGTCTCACAAGACAGCCAAATGAAAAACTGTTTTTT. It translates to CAWSLTRQPNEKLFF. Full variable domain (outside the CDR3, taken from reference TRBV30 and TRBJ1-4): SQTIHQWPATLVQPVGSPLSLECTVEGTSNPNLYWYRQAAGRGLQLLFYSVGIGQISSEVPQNLSASRPQDRQFILSSKKLLLSDSGFYLCAWSLTRQPNEKLFFGSGTQLSVL.

The CDR3 bases are TGCGCCAGCAGTGAGTCGAACAAGCGCTCCTATAATTCACCCCTCCACTTT. Its translation: CASSESNKRSYNSPLHF. This sequence joins TRBV10-2 and TRBJ1-6; D gene uncertain. This CDR3 has 17 residues. Trimming cost V 0 bases and J 0 bases, with 9 bases left between them. The germline CDR1 and CDR2 sequences are WSHSY and SAAADI.

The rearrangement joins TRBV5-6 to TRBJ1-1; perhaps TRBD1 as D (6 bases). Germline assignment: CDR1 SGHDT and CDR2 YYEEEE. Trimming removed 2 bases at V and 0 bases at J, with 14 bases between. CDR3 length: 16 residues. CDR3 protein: CASSFDKGDMNTEAFF. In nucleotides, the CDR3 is TGTGCCAGCAGCTTCGACAAGGGGGACATGAACACTGAAGCTTTCTTT.

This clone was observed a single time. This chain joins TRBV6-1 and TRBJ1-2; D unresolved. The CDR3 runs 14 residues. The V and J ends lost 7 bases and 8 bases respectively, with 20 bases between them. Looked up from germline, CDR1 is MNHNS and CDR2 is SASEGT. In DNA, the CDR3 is TGTGCCAGCATAGAAAGCCTAAACCGGGAGGGCTACACCTTC. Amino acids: CASIESLNREGYTF.

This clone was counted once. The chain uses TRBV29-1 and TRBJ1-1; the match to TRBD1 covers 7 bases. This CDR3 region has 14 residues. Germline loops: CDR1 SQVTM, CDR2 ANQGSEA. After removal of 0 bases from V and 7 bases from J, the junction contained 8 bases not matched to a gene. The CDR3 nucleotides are TGCAGCGTTGAAGACCCCATACAGGGGTTTGAAGCTTTCTTT. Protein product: CSVEDPIQGFEAFF.

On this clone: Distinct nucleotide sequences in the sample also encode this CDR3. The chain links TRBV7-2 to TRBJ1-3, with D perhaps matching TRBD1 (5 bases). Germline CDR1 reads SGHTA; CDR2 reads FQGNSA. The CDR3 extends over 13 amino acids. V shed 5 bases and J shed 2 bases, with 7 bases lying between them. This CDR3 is CASSGTAGNTIYF. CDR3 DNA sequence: TGTGCCAGCAGCGGGACTGCTGGAAACACCATATATTTT.

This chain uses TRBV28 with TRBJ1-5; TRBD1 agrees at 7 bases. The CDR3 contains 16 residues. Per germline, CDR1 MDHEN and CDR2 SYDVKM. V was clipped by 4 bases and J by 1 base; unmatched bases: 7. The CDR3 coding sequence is TGTGCCAGCAGTTCGAGGGGGCGCGGGAGCAATCAGCCCCAGCATTTT. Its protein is CASSSRGRGSNQPQHF.

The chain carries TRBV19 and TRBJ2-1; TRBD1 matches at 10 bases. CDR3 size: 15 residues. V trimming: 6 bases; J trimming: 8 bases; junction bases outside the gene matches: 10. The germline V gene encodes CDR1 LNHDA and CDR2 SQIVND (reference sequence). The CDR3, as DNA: TGTGCCAGTAGCCCCTCGACAGGGGGCAAGGATGAGCAGTTCTTC. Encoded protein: CASSPSTGGKDEQFF.

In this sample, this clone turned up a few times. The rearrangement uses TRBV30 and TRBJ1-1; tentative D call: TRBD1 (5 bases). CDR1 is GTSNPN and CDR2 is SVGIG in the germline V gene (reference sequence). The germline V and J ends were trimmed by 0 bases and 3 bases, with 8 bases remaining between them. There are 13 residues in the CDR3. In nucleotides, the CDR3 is TGTGCCTGGAGTGTGACCAGGGACACTGAAGCTTTCTTT. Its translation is CAWSVTRDTEAFF.

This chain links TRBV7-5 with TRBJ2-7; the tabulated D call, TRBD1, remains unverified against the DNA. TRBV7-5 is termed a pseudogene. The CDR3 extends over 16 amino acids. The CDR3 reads CVRSKTRRTPPYEQYF. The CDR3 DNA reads TGTGTCAGAAGCAAGACACGTCGGACACCCCCCTACGAGCAGTACTTC.

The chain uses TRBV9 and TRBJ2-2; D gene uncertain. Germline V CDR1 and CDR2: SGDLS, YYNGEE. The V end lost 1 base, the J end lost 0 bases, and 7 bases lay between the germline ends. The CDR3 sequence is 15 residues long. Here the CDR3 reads CASSVTTANTGELFF. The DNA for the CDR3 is TGTGCCAGCAGCGTAACTACCGCGAACACCGGGGAGCTGTTTTTT.

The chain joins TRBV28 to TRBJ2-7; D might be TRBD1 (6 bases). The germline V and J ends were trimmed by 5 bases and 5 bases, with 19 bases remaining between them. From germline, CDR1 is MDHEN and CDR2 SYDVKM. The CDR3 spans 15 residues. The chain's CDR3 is CASSPRGSLSHEQYF. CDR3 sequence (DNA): TGTGCCAGCAGTCCCAGGGGATCCCTGTCCCACGAGCAGTACTTC.

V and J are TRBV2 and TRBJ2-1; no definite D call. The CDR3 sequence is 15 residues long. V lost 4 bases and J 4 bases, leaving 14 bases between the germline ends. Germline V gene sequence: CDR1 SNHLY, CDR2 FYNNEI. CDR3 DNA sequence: TGTGCCAGCAGTGTCCGCGGCTTTGATTACAATGAGCAGTTCTTC. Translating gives CASSVRGFDYNEQFF. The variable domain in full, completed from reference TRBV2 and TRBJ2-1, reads EPEVTQTPSHQVTQMGQEVILRCVPISNHLYFYWYRQILGQKVEFLVSFYNNEISEKSEIFDDQFSVERPDGSNFTLKIRSTKLEDSAMYFCASSVRGFDYNEQFFGPGTRLTVL.